This TCR beta chain was profiled in a study of cytomegalovirus exposure and HLA in healthy donors (dated by TCRdb to about 2017). Regarding the research as a whole: An earlier analysis of approximately 640 of the donors reported about 290 Gb of sequence data and approximately 110 million unique TCR beta sequences from approximately 180 million T cells. Approximately 300 gigabases of sequencing data and around 88 million unique TCR sequences made up an early release that covered approximately 620 HLA-typed donors. Of the 300 to 450 genotyped donors, approximately 82% fell in the genetic ancestry cluster associated with self-reported Caucasian donors. The study was designed to test whether signatures of past pathogen exposure could be identified by cataloging public T cell receptors. The study profiled the T cell repertoires of hundreds of subjects by immunosequencing and related them to cytomegalovirus serostatus. In addition to the first cohort of 500 to 850 subjects, a separate validation cohort of over 90 different subjects was used. High-throughput TCR immunosequencing, statistical association of individual TCRs with disease status, and machine learning were combined to predict cytomegalovirus infection status. A later analysis re-examined previously published TCR beta repertoires from over 500 donors and added high-resolution HLA genotyping to investigate patterns of TCR occurrence. Rather than drawing on any new phenotypic data, the later analysis identified candidate immune exposures from TCR beta sequences and the way those sequences occurred across donors. In an earlier analysis of roughly 540 of the donors, high-throughput TCR beta sequencing was used to judge whether each TCR beta V gene segment behaved as functional or pseudogenic. Alongside the repertoire data, information on donor age, sex, ethnicity and CMV serostatus was compiled. Genome-wide SNP genotypes for about 65% of the roughly 700 donors were used in a later genetic analysis, which treated that subset as a discovery cohort. All discovery cohort repertoires had been generated using a single sequencing platform. HLA typing covered class I and class II loci at four-digit resolution. Typing coverage varied by locus: roughly 629-640 donors for A, B, C, DRB1 and DQB1; roughly 500 for DQA1; approximately 570 for DPA1; roughly 470 for DPB1. A few DR-DQ haplotypes were treated as single units for association and clustering because of strong linkage in the cohort. On average, over 200,000 unique TCR beta nucleotide sequences were sequenced per donor among some 420 genotyped donors of the cohort, with 15% to 20% of those sequences being non-productive. The investigation overall reported the following: In a later analysis, most CMV-associated TCR beta chains were found to appear HLA-restricted, with HLA associations seemingly driven largely by CMV exposure. A few of the identified cytomegalovirus-associated TCR beta chains were confirmed in vitro to be specific for cytomegalovirus antigens. Most TCR sequences were observed very rarely across donors, whereas some public TCRs were present in many individuals. A later analysis reported that several top co-occurrence clusters appeared linked to parvovirus B19, influenza, CMV and Epstein-Barr virus. Correlated functional status among segregating V segments might reflect linkage disequilibrium, but an unknown experimental factor could not be ruled out. The cohort was sequenced for TCR beta chains only, and without alpha or paired-chain data the features that could be detected were limited. The study listed 164 TCR beta chains as associated with cytomegalovirus. The authors suggested that the approach could potentially be generalized to other disease states and immunological phenotypes. A later genetic analysis reported fewer N-insertions in productive TCRs among donors in an Asian-associated ancestry cluster than the roughly 700-donor mean. The only immune exposure information available for the cohort was CMV serostatus. The 87-base-pair reads could not distinguish some IMGT-functional V segments, including TRBV6-2 and TRBV6-3, so those segments were excluded. In a later analysis, 15,000 to 20,000 TCR beta sequences were associated with specific HLA alleles at a false discovery rate of 0.05. A later genetic analysis associated a missense DCLRE1C variant with V-gene and J-gene trimming of TCR beta chains, and an independent cohort replicated the association. The classifier was reported to diagnose cytomegalovirus status with high specificity and sensitivity in both the original cohort and the validation cohort. A further reported finding was that TCR beta sequences accurately predicted the HLA-A and HLA-B alleles for most subjects in the first cohort. The sequencing pipeline was judged likely to have produced a cluster of highly shared sequence variants as a technical artifact. An earlier analysis of around 500 of the donors showed that most TCR beta V segments appeared in productive rearrangements either about 90% or about 30% of the time, which broadly matched IMGT annotations. In a later analysis, TCR association rates were found to vary across HLA loci, with the most associated TCRs seen for DRB1 alleles and the fewest for HLA-C alleles. Because counts were too low, roughly 18 rarely observed V segments, including chromosome 9 orphons, were left out of the earlier analysis of 500 to 650 of the donors. Compared with equally common non-associated chains, HLA-associated TCR beta chains in a later analysis were more clonally expanded and had lower generation probabilities. Because HLA typing was missing for some donors at each locus, association tests included only the typed subset. When HLA alleles, especially DR and DQ, strongly co-occurred, TCR associations were difficult to assign to individual alleles. Roughly uniform sequencing depth across donors was assumed in presence/absence analyses, although this assumption may not hold.

Regarding this clone: Its antigen remains unidentified. Nothing much larger sits one base from this clone, and base qualities are not available.

The cohort was made up of approximately 670 healthy bone marrow donors. All cohort members were sampled while nominally healthy, although unrecorded immune exposures were likely present. The donor was CMV seropositive and belonged to the group of 250 to 300 seropositive cohort members. A peripheral blood sample was collected from each donor, and TCR beta sequencing was performed on peripheral blood mononuclear cells. The Qiagen DNeasy Blood Extraction Kit was used to extract genomic DNA from the blood cell samples. The CDR3 measures 16 amino acids from cysteine to phenylalanine. The DNA shown is the 48-base CDR3, in frame from base 1. Trimming accounts for 4 bases at V and 12 bases at J, while the number of junction bases matched to no gene is 9. CDR1 and CDR2, looked up from the germline V gene, are SGHAT and FQNNGV. Libraries were made using the immunoSEQ multiplex PCR assay. The multiplex PCR relied on a mix of 60 forward primers for TCR Vbeta segments and 13 reverse primers for TCR Jbeta segments. The CDR3 region of rearranged TCR beta genes was amplified from genomic DNA with a multiplex PCR assay. The amplified TCR beta libraries were sequenced on the Illumina HiSeq System as 87-base-pair reads. The source study handled its data this way. Across the 700 or so repertoires, a later analysis counted tens of millions of unique TCR beta chains, 9 million to 14 million of which were shared by at least two donors. To remove PCR and sequencing errors, raw reads were error-corrected and collapsed into unique sequences using a nearest-neighbor algorithm that merged closely related sequences. CDR3 sequences were aligned to IMGT reference sequences to assign V, D and J gene segments. For a sequence to be retained, at least a six-nucleotide match to both a V gene segment and a J gene segment was required. Rearrangements were called productive when the CDR3 lacked stop codons and stayed in frame with V and J; all others were non-productive. CDR3 was defined according to IMGT convention as the region running from the second conserved V-encoded cysteine to the conserved J-encoded phenylalanine. The earlier analysis of about 640 of the donors excluded any sequence lacking an unambiguous match to a single V gene segment. In an earlier analysis of 500 to 750 of the donors, V segments were called functional above 56.7% productive rearrangements and were called segregating when the between-donor standard deviation exceeded 5%. A statistical classification framework was built for diagnosing cytomegalovirus status from the catalog of TCR beta chain sequences. V and J gene assignment, in a later analysis, came from comparing TCR nucleotide sequences with IMGT/GENE-DB human TR gene sequences. Using the TCRdist pipeline, a later analysis assigned CDR3 sequences along with most-parsimonious VDJ recombination scenarios. In a later analysis, each TCR beta chain was defined by its CDR3 amino acid sequence together with its V-gene family, and reads lacking a unique V-gene family were excluded. To address suspected cross-contamination and a sequencing artifact, a later analysis removed 450 to 700 highly shared, low-generation-probability nucleotide sequences. For each public chain, a later analysis derived a clonal expansion index from normalized ranks of inferred template counts within each repertoire. In a later analysis, generation probabilities were computed with a VDJ recombination model fitted to out-of-frame rearrangements, and the resulting probabilities were checked against IGoR. In a later analysis, hypergeometric tests were used to score TCR-TCR, TCR-HLA and TCR-CMV co-occurrence, with a repertoire-size bias correction applied to TCR pairs. In a later analysis, false discovery rates were estimated by permuting HLA or CMV assignments 20 times. In a later analysis, co-occurring TCRs were grouped using DBSCAN, and TCRdist sequence similarity was added for clustering within HLA-allele-positive subsets. For co-occurrence clustering, repertoires with fewer than 30,000 or more than 120,000 public chains were excluded, along with four or five repertoires with anomalous nucleotide sharing. TCRdb mirrors the immuneACCESS table, restricted to in-frame sequences. Some clones are absent from its copies; in checked studies, under half trace to an unresolved V gene, and the reason for the others is unknown. V and J calls and clone size follow that table, whereas D and trimming were derived from the DNA. Within this sample are approximately 95,000 clones, with about 78% of them counted one time only. Of the sample, over 3.5% falls within the top ten clones.

Here the chain combines TRBV11-2 and TRBJ2-1, with 16 bases in between that match TRBD2. Material: PBMCs. This TCR was recovered from a woman in her thirties or forties in good health and CMV-seropositive. In nucleotides, the sequence is TGTGCCAGCAGCTCTTATATGGGGACTAGCGGGGGGGGGCAGTTCTTC. This translates into CASSSYMGTSGGGQFF.